Listed below are T cell receptor beta chains from one sample, sequenced in a study of metastatic and nonmetastatic thyroid tumors. TCRdb re-clonotyped the PCR reads through MiXCR. The sample lists about 33,000 clones, about 10% occurring once. The sequenced material came from blood. These receptors originate from a female donor with papillary thyroid cancer or a benign thyroid nodule (not recorded which). Some clones in this sample may be carry-over from other donors' samples. Both conserved end residues are part of each CDR3.

V gene,J gene,CDR3 protein
TRBV4-1,TRBJ1-1,CASSQVTGTTEAFF
TRBV5-6,TRBJ1-6,CASSLTGSSPLHF
TRBV27,TRBJ1-2,CASSLLGQGSNYGYTF
TRBV28,TRBJ2-7,CASSFSPRGFYEQYF
TRBV19,TRBJ2-7,CASSLASWGEQYF
TRBV28,TRBJ2-1,CASTQGYSYNEQFF
TRBV28,TRBJ1-1,CASPPDVSATEAFF
TRBV27,TRBJ2-1,CASSLTSGISAEQFF
TRBV6-2/TRBV6-3,TRBJ2-3,CASKSRRGTDTQYF
TRBV5-1,TRBJ2-1,CASSVHLQDEQFF